Listed below are T cell receptor beta chains from one sample, sequenced in a study of shared clonotypes between healthy human individuals. Sequenced by immunoSEQ multiplex PCR; TCRdb stores in-frame clones only, minus some. This sample has 470,000 or so clones, with 65% to 85% found just once. The sequenced sample was PBMCs. Source of these receptors: a woman in her thirties or forties in good health. Some clones in this sample may be carry-over from other donors' samples. Both conserved end residues are part of each CDR3. D genes are given only for firm matches. Not every row has a clone size; where given, it reads once, few, many or a size class.

v_gene: TRBV18
abundance: .
j_gene: TRBJ2-2
d_gene: .
len: 16
CDR3aa: CASSPELAENTGELFF
CDR3nt: TGTGCCAGCTCCCCCGAGTTAGCGGAGAACACCGGGGAGCTGTTTTTT

v_gene: TRBV5-1
abundance: .
j_gene: TRBJ2-6
d_gene: .
len: 14
CDR3aa: CASSSISGANVLTF
CDR3nt: TGCGCCAGCAGCTCGATTTCTGGGGCCAACGTCCTGACTTTC

v_gene: TRBV7-8
abundance: many
j_gene: TRBJ1-3
d_gene: TRBD1
len: 18
CDR3aa: CASSLRAPQGASGNTIYF
CDR3nt: TGTGCCAGCAGCTTGAGGGCCCCACAGGGGGCTAGTGGAAACACCATATATTTT

v_gene: TRBV5-1
abundance: .
j_gene: TRBJ2-4
d_gene: .
len: 15
CDR3aa: CASSPRGLAKNIQYF
CDR3nt: TGCGCCAGCAGCCCTCGGGGCCTAGCCAAAAACATTCAGTACTTC

v_gene: TRBV5-1
abundance: .
j_gene: TRBJ2-3
d_gene: .
len: 16
CDR3aa: CASSLLGSRGADTQYF
CDR3nt: TGCGCCAGCAGCCTCTTAGGGTCTCGGGGAGCAGATACGCAGTATTTT

v_gene: TRBV12-2
abundance: once
j_gene: TRBJ1-2
d_gene: .
len: 18
CDR3aa: CASRPPDRARTFNYGYTF
CDR3nt: TGTGCAAGTCGCCCCCCGGACAGGGCAAGAACCTTTAACTATGGCTACACCTTC

v_gene: TRBV2
abundance: .
j_gene: TRBJ2-4
d_gene: TRBD2
len: 14
CDR3aa: CASSGSGGPNIQYF
CDR3nt: TGTGCCAGCAGTGGTTCGGGGGGTCCAAACATTCAGTACTTC

v_gene: TRBV27
abundance: .
j_gene: TRBJ1-2
d_gene: .
len: 13
CDR3aa: CASSPSGGYGYTF
CDR3nt: TGTGCCAGCAGCCCCAGCGGGGGGTATGGCTACACCTTC

v_gene: TRBV27
abundance: .
j_gene: TRBJ2-7
d_gene: TRBD2
len: 15
CDR3aa: CASSLQAGGNYEQYF
CDR3nt: TGTGCCAGCAGTTTACAGGCGGGAGGCAACTACGAGCAGTACTTC

v_gene: TRBV27
abundance: .
j_gene: TRBJ2-3
d_gene: TRBD2
len: 14
CDR3aa: CASSLWTRGDTQYF
CDR3nt: TGTGCCAGCAGTTTATGGACTAGGGGTGATACGCAGTATTTT

v_gene: TRBV5-1
abundance: .
j_gene: TRBJ2-1
d_gene: TRBD2
len: 14
CDR3aa: CASRSSGTYNEQFF
CDR3nt: TGCGCCAGCAGGTCTAGCGGTACCTACAATGAGCAGTTCTTC

v_gene: TRBV15
abundance: once
j_gene: TRBJ2-1
d_gene: TRBD2
len: 16
CDR3aa: CATSRDRLAGVNEQFF
CDR3nt: TGTGCCACCAGCAGAGATAGGCTAGCGGGAGTTAATGAGCAGTTCTTC

v_gene: TRBV27
abundance: .
j_gene: TRBJ2-7
d_gene: TRBD1
len: 13
CDR3aa: CASRGQGAYEQYF
CDR3nt: TGTGCCAGCAGGGGGCAGGGGGCTTACGAGCAGTACTTC

v_gene: TRBV7-9
abundance: .
j_gene: TRBJ1-4
d_gene: .
len: 18
CDR3aa: CASSLSPRAYATNEKLFF
CDR3nt: TGTGCCAGCAGCTTAAGTCCCAGAGCGTATGCAACTAATGAAAAACTGTTTTTT

v_gene: TRBV10-3
abundance: .
j_gene: TRBJ2-7
d_gene: TRBD1
len: 11
CDR3aa: CAIRGTGGAYF
CDR3nt: TGTGCCATCAGGGGGACAGGGGGCGCGTACTTC

v_gene: TRBV28
abundance: .
j_gene: TRBJ1-3
d_gene: .
len: 13
CDR3aa: CASSSPGPNTIYF
CDR3nt: TGTGCCAGCAGTTCTCCAGGCCCGAACACCATATATTTT

v_gene: TRBV7-8
abundance: few
j_gene: TRBJ1-1
d_gene: .
len: 14
CDR3aa: CASSLGGLGTEAFF
CDR3nt: TGTGCCAGCAGCTTAGGGGGGCTGGGCACTGAAGCTTTCTTT

v_gene: TRBV5-1
abundance: .
j_gene: TRBJ2-5
d_gene: TRBD2
len: 17
CDR3aa: CASSLRPSGTLGETQYF
CDR3nt: TGCGCCAGCAGCTTGAGGCCTAGCGGGACTTTAGGAGAGACCCAGTACTTC

v_gene: TRBV18
abundance: .
j_gene: TRBJ1-5
d_gene: .
len: 14
CDR3aa: CASSPQGPNQPQHF
CDR3nt: TGTGCCAGCTCACCACAGGGTCCCAATCAGCCCCAGCATTTT

v_gene: TRBV20-1
abundance: .
j_gene: TRBJ1-1
d_gene: .
len: 10
CDR3aa: CSAPKAEAFF
CDR3nt: TGCAGTGCACCGAAGGCTGAAGCTTTCTTT

v_gene: TRBV28
abundance: .
j_gene: TRBJ2-2
d_gene: TRBD1
len: 16
CDR3aa: CASRPGQGIYTGELFF
CDR3nt: TGTGCCAGCAGGCCGGGACAGGGCATTTACACCGGGGAGCTGTTTTTT

v_gene: TRBV7-3
abundance: few
j_gene: TRBJ1-1
d_gene: .
len: 13
CDR3aa: CASSLIVGTEAFF
CDR3nt: TGTGCCAGCAGCTTAATTGTGGGCACTGAAGCTTTCTTT

v_gene: TRBV9
abundance: .
j_gene: TRBJ2-2
d_gene: TRBD2
len: 16
CDR3aa: CASSSRPGLVTGELFF
CDR3nt: TGTGCCAGCAGCTCGCGCCCGGGACTAGTCACCGGGGAGCTGTTTTTT

v_gene: TRBV12-5
abundance: .
j_gene: TRBJ2-7
d_gene: TRBD1
len: 16
CDR3aa: CASGLVRQGMGYEQYF
CDR3nt: TGTGCTAGTGGTTTGGTTCGACAGGGAATGGGGTACGAGCAGTACTTC

v_gene: TRBV30
abundance: .
j_gene: TRBJ2-6
d_gene: .
len: 12
CDR3aa: CAWSTGANVLTF
CDR3nt: TGTGCCTGGTCTACTGGGGCCAACGTCCTGACTTTC

v_gene: TRBV4-2
abundance: .
j_gene: TRBJ2-2
d_gene: .
len: 18
CDR3aa: CASSRGQGGTSGTGELFF
CDR3nt: TGTGCCAGCAGCCGAGGACAGGGGGGGACTAGCGGCACCGGGGAGCTGTTTTTT

v_gene: TRBV4-3
abundance: .
j_gene: TRBJ2-1
d_gene: TRBD2
len: 15
CDR3aa: CASSRLAGDLNEQFF
CDR3nt: TGCGCCAGCAGCAGACTAGCGGGAGATCTTAATGAGCAGTTCTTC

v_gene: TRBV2
abundance: .
j_gene: TRBJ2-5
d_gene: TRBD2
len: 14
CDR3aa: CASSREGTSGTQYF
CDR3nt: TGTGCCAGCAGTCGAGAAGGGACTAGCGGGACCCAGTACTTC

v_gene: TRBV7-7
abundance: .
j_gene: TRBJ2-5
d_gene: .
len: 12
CDR3aa: CASSSEGETQYF
CDR3nt: TGTGCCAGCAGCTCCGAAGGAGAGACCCAGTACTTC

v_gene: TRBV5-6
abundance: .
j_gene: TRBJ1-1
d_gene: .
len: 11
CDR3aa: CASSQGVEAFF
CDR3nt: TGTGCCAGCAGCCAAGGGGTGGAAGCTTTCTTT

v_gene: TRBV9
abundance: .
j_gene: TRBJ2-2
d_gene: .
len: 15
CDR3aa: CASSVVQTNTGELFF
CDR3nt: TGTGCCAGCAGCGTAGTACAGACGAACACCGGGGAGCTGTTTTTT

v_gene: TRBV5-1
abundance: .
j_gene: TRBJ2-2
d_gene: .
len: 15
CDR3aa: CASSEGVSNTGELFF
CDR3nt: TGCGCCAGCAGCGAAGGGGTTTCGAACACCGGGGAGCTGTTTTTT

v_gene: TRBV4-3
abundance: .
j_gene: TRBJ2-7
d_gene: TRBD2
len: 19
CDR3aa: CASSQEYPRAGGPLYEQYF
CDR3nt: TGCGCCAGCAGCCAAGAATACCCTAGAGCGGGAGGGCCTCTCTACGAGCAGTACTTC

v_gene: TRBV19
abundance: .
j_gene: TRBJ1-1
d_gene: .
len: 16
CDR3aa: CASRFSGGDPNTEAFF
CDR3nt: TGTGCCAGTAGATTCTCCGGGGGGGACCCGAACACTGAAGCTTTCTTT

v_gene: TRBV6-1
abundance: .
j_gene: TRBJ2-5
d_gene: .
len: 13
CDR3aa: CASRYGAEQTQYF
CDR3nt: TGTGCCAGCAGATATGGGGCCGAGCAGACCCAGTACTTC

v_gene: TRBV28
abundance: few
j_gene: TRBJ1-5
d_gene: .
len: 14
CDR3aa: CASRGGLGNQPQHF
CDR3nt: TGTGCCAGCAGGGGGGGGCTGGGCAATCAGCCCCAGCATTTT

v_gene: TRBV5-4
abundance: .
j_gene: TRBJ2-7
d_gene: .
len: 14
CDR3aa: CASSLGGGTYEQYF
CDR3nt: TGTGCCAGCAGCTTGGGGGGCGGTACCTACGAGCAGTACTTC

v_gene: TRBV2
abundance: .
j_gene: TRBJ2-7
d_gene: TRBD2
len: 14
CDR3aa: CASSAASGSYEQYF
CDR3nt: TGTGCCAGCTCGGCTGCTAGCGGCAGCTACGAGCAGTACTTC

v_gene: TRBV4-1
abundance: .
j_gene: TRBJ2-1
d_gene: TRBD2
len: 15
CDR3aa: CASRPGLAGMGEQFF
CDR3nt: TGCGCCAGCAGACCCGGACTAGCGGGAATGGGTGAGCAGTTCTTC

v_gene: TRBV5-8
abundance: .
j_gene: TRBJ1-5
d_gene: .
len: 16
CDR3aa: CASSFIPGYSNQPQHF
CDR3nt: TGTGCCAGCAGCTTCATCCCGGGCTATAGCAATCAGCCCCAGCATTTT

v_gene: TRBV6-1
abundance: .
j_gene: TRBJ1-5
d_gene: .
len: 14
CDR3aa: CASSEGPWGQPQHF
CDR3nt: TGTGCCAGCAGTGAAGGACCCTGGGGCCAGCCCCAGCATTTT

v_gene: TRBV7-3
abundance: .
j_gene: TRBJ2-2
d_gene: TRBD2
len: 16
CDR3aa: CASSRSGRVATGELFF
CDR3nt: TGTGCCAGCAGTCGAAGCGGGAGGGTGGCCACCGGGGAGCTGTTTTTT

v_gene: TRBV28
abundance: .
j_gene: TRBJ2-1
d_gene: TRBD2
len: 19
CDR3aa: CASSTMGLAGLSFYNEQFF
CDR3nt: TGTGCCAGCAGTACGATGGGCCTAGCGGGACTCTCCTTCTACAATGAGCAGTTCTTC

v_gene: TRBV6-9
abundance: .
j_gene: TRBJ2-7
d_gene: TRBD2
len: 14
CDR3aa: CASSRSSGSWEQYF
CDR3nt: TGTGCCAGCAGCCGGAGCAGCGGGAGTTGGGAGCAGTACTTC

v_gene: TRBV5-4
abundance: .
j_gene: TRBJ2-3
d_gene: .
len: 15
CDR3aa: CASSRTTGNTDTQYF
CDR3nt: TGTGCCAGCAGCAGGACTACCGGGAACACAGATACGCAGTATTTT

v_gene: TRBV7-2
abundance: .
j_gene: TRBJ1-3
d_gene: TRBD1
len: 16
CDR3aa: CASSLDPGQGSDTIYF
CDR3nt: TGTGCCAGCAGCTTAGACCCGGGACAGGGGTCCGACACCATATATTTT

v_gene: TRBV28
abundance: .
j_gene: TRBJ2-3
d_gene: .
len: 16
CDR3aa: CASSFPTGEGRGTQYF
CDR3nt: TGTGCCAGCAGTTTCCCTACAGGGGAGGGGAGGGGTACGCAGTATTTT

v_gene: TRBV12-5
abundance: .
j_gene: TRBJ1-2
d_gene: .
len: 17
CDR3aa: CASGLPPGGGGGRGYTF
CDR3nt: TGTGCTAGTGGTTTGCCCCCCGGTGGTGGCGGGGGCAGGGGCTACACCTTC

v_gene: TRBV9
abundance: once
j_gene: TRBJ2-1
d_gene: .
len: 15
CDR3aa: CASSQSGLSYNEQFF
CDR3nt: TGTGCCAGCAGCCAAAGCGGGCTTTCCTACAATGAGCAGTTCTTC

v_gene: TRBV5-6
abundance: once
j_gene: TRBJ2-7
d_gene: .
len: 15
CDR3aa: CASSLWESVYYEQYF
CDR3nt: TGTGCCAGCAGCTTGTGGGAGTCAGTCTACTACGAGCAGTACTTC

v_gene: TRBV10-3
abundance: .
j_gene: TRBJ2-7
d_gene: .
len: 18
CDR3aa: CAISESRGTLGLYGEQYF
CDR3nt: TGTGCCATCAGTGAGTCGCGTGGGACCCTGGGCCTCTACGGCGAGCAGTACTTC

v_gene: TRBV28
abundance: .
j_gene: TRBJ2-5
d_gene: .
len: 12
CDR3aa: CASSPNQETQYF
CDR3nt: TGTGCCAGCAGCCCGAATCAAGAGACCCAGTACTTC

v_gene: TRBV7-3
abundance: .
j_gene: TRBJ2-5
d_gene: TRBD2
len: 14
CDR3aa: CASSLHSGKETQYF
CDR3nt: TGTGCCAGCAGCCTACATAGCGGGAAAGAGACCCAGTACTTC

v_gene: TRBV4-1
abundance: .
j_gene: TRBJ2-3
d_gene: .
len: 14
CDR3aa: CASSQERDGGTQYF
CDR3nt: TGCGCCAGCAGCCAAGAGAGGGACGGCGGTACGCAGTATTTT

v_gene: TRBV18
abundance: .
j_gene: TRBJ2-7
d_gene: .
len: 14
CDR3aa: CASSPGGSVYEQYF
CDR3nt: TGTGCCAGCTCACCAGGGGGGTCTGTCTACGAGCAGTACTTC

v_gene: TRBV27
abundance: .
j_gene: TRBJ2-7
d_gene: TRBD2
len: 15
CDR3aa: CASSPSGSLPYEQYF
CDR3nt: TGTGCCAGCAGCCCTAGCGGGAGCCTGCCCTACGAGCAGTACTTC

v_gene: TRBV28
abundance: .
j_gene: TRBJ1-1
d_gene: .
len: 11
CDR3aa: CASRHNTEAFF
CDR3nt: TGTGCCAGCAGACACAACACTGAAGCTTTCTTT

v_gene: TRBV9
abundance: .
j_gene: TRBJ2-5
d_gene: .
len: 13
CDR3aa: CASSVEGQETQYF
CDR3nt: TGTGCCAGCAGCGTAGAGGGCCAAGAGACCCAGTACTTC